The 28 T cell receptor beta chains below come from one sample, sequenced in a study of T cell changes during pregnancy in multiple sclerosis. TCRdb's table, derived via immunoSEQ multiplex PCR, lists solely in-frame clones and lacks some. This sample has about 36,000 clones, with 91% found just once. Specimen: CD4+ T cells from peripheral blood mononuclear cells, collected in the second trimester of pregnancy. These receptors all come from a female donor in good health, enrolled as a control in a pregnancy study.

This rearrangement joins TRBV6-5 to TRBJ1-2; 10 nucleotides align to TRBD1. After removal of 5 bases from V and 4 bases from J, the junction contained 4 bases not matched to a gene. Per germline, CDR1 MNHEY and CDR2 SVGAGI. The CDR3 totals 14 residues. The CDR3 bases are TGTGCCAGCAGTCGGGACAGGGGTTCCTATGGCTACACCTTC. It encodes CASSRDRGSYGYTF.

This sequence joins TRBV6-1 and TRBJ1-1; 8 nucleotides line up with TRBD1. Per germline, CDR1 MNHNS and CDR2 SASEGT. V lost 11 bases to trimming and J lost 0 bases; unmatched junction nucleotides: 5. This CDR3 spans 13 amino acids. This CDR3 reads CAVRQGMNTEAFF. The CDR3 nucleotides are TGTGCCGTTAGACAGGGGATGAACACTGAAGCTTTCTTT.

The chain has TRBV5-6 and TRBJ1-2, with 9 bases aligning to TRBD1. From germline, CDR1 is SGHDT and CDR2 YYEEEE. CDR3 size: 13 residues. V lost 8 bases to trimming and J lost 3 bases; unmatched junction nucleotides: 5. The CDR3 loop is CASLRDRDYGYTF. Here the CDR3 DNA reads TGTGCCAGTCTGCGGGACAGGGACTATGGCTACACCTTC. The variable domain in full, completed from reference TRBV5-6 and TRBJ1-2, reads DAGVTQSPTHLIKTRGQQVTLRCSPKSGHDTVSWYQQALGQGPQFIFQYYEEEERQRGNFPDRFSGHQFPNYSSELNVNALLLGDSALYLCASLRDRDYGYTFGSGTRLTVV.

This clone was observed once. The chain links TRBV19 to TRBJ1-1, with D hard to call. The V gene's germline CDR1 is LNHDA and CDR2 SQIVND (reference sequence). The germline V and J ends were trimmed by 6 bases and 5 bases, with 13 bases remaining between them. This CDR3 has 13 residues. The CDR3 sequence: CASSLWSGTEAFF. CDR3 DNA: TGTGCCAGTAGCCTCTGGAGTGGGACTGAAGCTTTCTTT.

This sequence joins TRBV11-1 and TRBJ1-1; D might be TRBD1 (6 bases). V gave up 6 bases and J gave up 0 bases, with 23 bases separating them. This CDR3 has 18 amino acids. Germline V lookup: CDR1 SGHAT, CDR2 FQDESV (reference sequence). CDR3 DNA sequence: TGTGCCAGCAGTACAGCCCGAGGACAGTCTAGCATGAACACTGAAGCTTTCTTT. Its translation is CASSTARGQSSMNTEAFF.

This clone was picked up a small number of times. The chain combines TRBV6-1 with TRBJ2-7; no clear D. Trimming left V 8 bases short and J 5 bases short, with 13 bases between. This CDR3 has 12 residues. CDR1 is MNHNS, CDR2 SASEGT, per germline. DNA of the CDR3: TGTGCCAGCGCCCCGGGTTTCCACGAGCAGTACTTC. Its translation is CASAPGFHEQYF.

The chain recombines TRBV29-1 with TRBJ2-3, with D possibly TRBD2 on 5 matching bases. This CDR3 comprises 11 residues. Trimming removed 7 bases from V and 1 base from J, with 6 bases in between. Germline assignment: CDR1 SQVTM and CDR2 ANQGSEA. CDR3 DNA: TGCAGCGAGCGGCGCACAGATACGCAGTATTTT. This codes for CSERRTDTQYF.

V gene TRBV7-9 combines with J gene TRBJ1-2; 8 bases map to TRBD1. The CDR3 totals 13 residues. The J segment lost 8 bases and the V segment lost 4 bases, leaving 6 bases of the junction unmatched. The germline CDR1 and CDR2 sequences are SEHNR and FQNEAQ (reference sequence). CDR3 sequence: CASSSSQGDGYTF. For the CDR3, the DNA is TGTGCCAGCAGCTCTTCACAGGGGGACGGCTACACCTTC.

The chain joins TRBV28 to TRBJ2-7; D not resolved. V shed 5 bases and J shed 3 bases, with 11 bases lying between them. Germline CDR1 and CDR2: MDHEN and SYDVKM. The CDR3 is 13 residues long. DNA of the CDR3: TGTGCCAGCAGTGATGTGAGGAGCTACGAGCAGTACTTC. Amino acids: CASSDVRSYEQYF.

This chain links TRBV7-4 with TRBJ2-7; 9 bases are a match to TRBD2. Per germline, CDR1 SGHVT and CDR2 SQSDAQ. The CDR3 has 17 residues. V gave up 10 bases and J gave up 4 bases; unmatched junction bases: 20. The CDR3, as DNA: TGTGCCATCCTGGCTCTAGCGGGGCTTTCTCTTGGTTACGAGCAGTACTTC. It is translated as CAILALAGLSLGYEQYF. The full variable domain, completed using reference TRBV7-4 and TRBJ2-7, is GAGVSQSPRYKVAKRGRDVALRCDSISGHVTLYWYRQTLGQGSEVLTYSQSDAQRDKSGRPSGRFSAERPERSVSTLKIQRTEQGDSAVYLCAILALAGLSLGYEQYFGPGTRLTVT.

The chain carries TRBV15 and TRBJ1-6; 7 nucleotides match TRBD1. The CDR3 has 17 residues. Trimming at V came to 0 bases and at J to 5 bases, leaving 7 bases not matched to a gene. In germline, CDR1 is LNHNV, CDR2 YYDKDF (reference sequence). CDR3 nucleotides: TGTGCCACCAGCAGAGAACAGGGGCGACCAAATAATTCACCCCTCCACTTT. Translated, it gives CATSREQGRPNNSPLHF.

The V call is TRBV4-1, the J call TRBJ2-7; TRBD1 agrees at 8 bases. The V segment lost 3 bases and the J segment 7 bases; nucleotides outside the gene matches: 11. The CDR3 consists of 15 residues. Germline V gives CDR1 MGHRA, CDR2 YSYEKL. Written as DNA, the CDR3 is TGCGCCAGCAGCCACCTCGTCAGGGGGCTAGGTGAGCAGTACTTC. Residues: CASSHLVRGLGEQYF.

V gene TRBV15 combines with J gene TRBJ2-3; D not resolved. The CDR3 is 13 residues long. Trimming shortened V by 7 bases and J by 3 bases, and 11 bases separated the two germline ends. Per the germline V gene, CDR1 is LNHNV and CDR2 is YYDKDF (reference sequence). The CDR3 nucleotides read TGTGCCACCAAGGCGGAGACGACAGATACGCAGTATTTT. Its translation: CATKAETTDTQYF. Full variable domain (rest looked up from reference TRBV15 and TRBJ2-3): DAMVIQNPRYQVTQFGKPVTLSCSQTLNHNVMYWYQQKSSQAPKLLFHYYDKDFNNEADTPDNFQSRRPNTSFCFLDIRSPGLGDTAMYLCATKAETTDTQYFGPGTRLTVL.

This chain links TRBV15 with TRBJ2-5; TRBD2 agrees at 7 bases. V shed 0 bases and J 5 bases; nucleotides not matched to a gene: 6. The CDR3 length is 15 residues. The germline gives CDR1 LNHNV, CDR2 YYDKDF (reference sequence). The CDR3 DNA sequence: TGTGCCACCAGCAGAGATCGGGTTAGCGGGGAGACCCAGTACTTC. Protein sequence: CATSRDRVSGETQYF.

The J gene is TRBJ2-7, the V gene TRBV2; possible D gene TRBD2, 7 bases. Germline V lookup: CDR1 SNHLY, CDR2 FYNNEI. This CDR3 is built from 14 residues. Trimming left V 1 base short and J 3 bases short, with 10 bases between. CDR3 loop: CASSEGGGFYEQYF. The CDR3 DNA sequence: TGTGCCAGCAGTGAAGGCGGGGGCTTCTACGAGCAGTACTTC.

This chain uses TRBV6-1 with TRBJ2-7; the D gene is possibly TRBD1 (6 bases). The germline V gene encodes CDR1 MNHNS and CDR2 SASEGT. The germline V and J ends were trimmed by 4 bases and 2 bases, with 9 bases remaining between them. This CDR3 has 13 residues. CDR3 sequence (DNA): TGTGCCAGCAGTGGGGACAAAACCTACGAGCAGTACTTC. Its translation is CASSGDKTYEQYF.

The chain employs TRBV20-1 and TRBJ1-4; D unclear. The CDR3 has 11 residues. Looked up from germline, CDR1 is DFQATT and CDR2 is SNEGSKA (reference sequence). V was cut by 4 bases and J by 5 bases, with 5 bases left in between. CDR3 nucleotide sequence: TGCAGTGCTACCCGGAATGAAAAACTGTTTTTT. Amino acids: CSATRNEKLFF.

The rearrangement uses TRBV13 and TRBJ1-2; D not certain. Germline CDR1 PRHDT, CDR2 FYEKMQ (reference sequence). The CDR3 covers 16 residues. V lost 1 base, J lost 5 bases, and 17 bases lay in between. The CDR3 loop is CASSLASVSLWYGYTF. The CDR3 DNA follows: TGTGCCAGCAGCTTAGCGTCGGTCTCGCTTTGGTATGGCTACACCTTC.

In this sample, this clone turned up a few times. The rearrangement links TRBV9 to TRBJ2-1, with 9 bases aligning to TRBD2. Germline lookup yields CDR1 SGDLS and CDR2 YYNGEE. Losses at the gene ends were 3 bases for V and 4 bases for J; bases not matched to a gene: 8. CDR3 length: 16 residues. The CDR3 nucleotides are TGTGCCAGCAGCGGCGTGGTAGCGGGGGCGTACAATGAGCAGTTCTTC. This translates into CASSGVVAGAYNEQFF.

The chain has TRBV27 and TRBJ2-3; 8 bases agree with TRBD2. CDR1 MNHEY and CDR2 SMNVEV come from the germline V gene (reference sequence). There are 16 residues in the CDR3. Losses at the gene ends were 5 bases for V and 0 bases for J; bases not matched to a gene: 7. CDR3 in DNA: TGTGCCAGCAGTCCCGGGGGGGGGCCTAGCACAGATACGCAGTATTTT. This sequence encodes CASSPGGGPSTDTQYF.

The chain employs TRBV6-1 and TRBJ2-7; 9 bases agree with TRBD1. The CDR3 is 14 amino acids. Germline-derived CDR1 and CDR2 are MNHNS and SASEGT. V shed 7 bases, J shed 0 bases, and the junction held 4 bases outside the gene matches. CDR3 DNA: TGTGCCAGCACCCGGACAGGGGACTCCTACGAGCAGTACTTC. Its translation: CASTRTGDSYEQYF.

The gene calls are TRBV19 and TRBJ2-1; D perhaps matches TRBD1 (6 bases). V was cut by 5 bases and J by 10 bases, with 21 bases left in between. The CDR3 covers 15 residues. The germline CDR1 and CDR2 sequences are LNHDA and SQIVND (reference sequence). Here the CDR3 DNA reads TGTGCCAGTAGTTCCCCGGGACACTGGGATCGCGAGCAGTTCTTC. Amino acid sequence: CASSSPGHWDREQFF.

The chain couples TRBV5-4 to TRBJ2-1, with 10 positions matching TRBD2. Germline values: CDR1 SGHNT, CDR2 YYREEE (reference sequence). The CDR3 covers 15 residues. Trimming removed 4 bases from V and 6 bases from J; junction bases left unmatched: 7. Here the CDR3 DNA reads TGTGCCAGCAGCACGGAGCGGGGGGGCCGCAATGAGCAGTTCTTC. This translates into CASSTERGGRNEQFF.

The chain recombines TRBV5-1 with TRBJ1-5; 10 bases map to TRBD1. This CDR3 comprises 16 residues. Unmatched junction bases numbered 7, after V lost 4 bases and J lost 3 bases. Germline V gene sequence: CDR1 SGHRS, CDR2 YFSETQ. CDR3 DNA: TGCGCCAGCAGCCCCCTGGGACAGGGGATCAATCAGCCCCAGCATTTT. Protein sequence: CASSPLGQGINQPQHF.

This clone was seen a single time. The chain employs TRBV18 and TRBJ2-2; possibly TRBD1 for D (6 bases). This CDR3 has 16 residues. Trimming removed 3 bases at V and 4 bases at J, with 15 bases between. Germline values: CDR1 KGHSH, CDR2 LQKENI. The CDR3 nucleotides are TGTGCCAGCTCACCTACACAGGGCCCGTTCACCGGGGAGCTGTTTTTT. Translation gives CASSPTQGPFTGELFF.

The chain's CDR3 is CASSLFGTSGNLNEQFF. In nucleotides, the CDR3 is TGTGCCAGCAGTTTATTTGGGACTAGCGGGAATCTCAATGAGCAGTTCTTC. The V gene is TRBV28, the J gene TRBJ2-1; 13 bases line up with TRBD2. The CDR3 is made up of 17 amino acids. Germline CDR1 and CDR2: MDHEN and SYDVKM. Losses at the gene ends were 1 base for V and 6 bases for J; bases not matched to a gene: 6.

As DNA, the CDR3 is TGTGCCAGCAGCCCCGGGAAGGGGGTACAAGAGACCCAGTACTTC. It is translated as CASSPGKGVQETQYF. The chain recombines TRBV5-8 with TRBJ2-5; a weak D match, TRBD1 (6 bases). The germline CDR1 and CDR2 sequences are SGHTS and YDEGEE. The V end was cut by 4 bases, the J end by 2 bases, with 15 bases between. CDR3 length: 15 amino acids.

The chain links TRBV12-5 to TRBJ2-1; D is perhaps TRBD2 (6 bases). Per the germline V gene, CDR1 is LGHNT and CDR2 is FRNRAP. The V gene lost 1 base and the J gene lost 12 bases, with 10 bases spanning the gap. This CDR3 is built from 12 residues. CDR3 residues: CASGLDVGGQFF. CDR3 coding DNA: TGTGCTAGTGGTTTGGACGTGGGGGGGCAGTTCTTC. The variable domain in full, with the rest retrieved from reference TRBV12-5 and TRBJ2-1, is DARVTQTPRHKVTEMGQEVTMRCQPILGHNTVFWYRQTMMQGLELLAYFRNRAPLDDSGMPKDRFSAEMPDATLATLKIQPSEPRDSAVYFCASGLDVGGQFFGPGTRLTVL.